Listed below are T cell receptor beta chains from one sample, sequenced in a study of shared clonotypes between healthy human individuals. Using immunoSEQ multiplex PCR, the repertoire was profiled, and TCRdb retains in-frame clones only, with some absent. This table has roughly 2 million clones, just under 95% appearing once. Sequencing used naive CD8+ T cells sorted from blood. The receptors stem from a young man in good health. CDR3s include the opening cysteine and the closing phenylalanine or tryptophan. The order of the fields is V gene, CDR3 protein.

TRBV15	CATRTQGNGNSPLHF
TRBV6-6	CASSLLGDEGNYEQYF
TRBV2	CASSEVRGSSTDTQYF
TRBV7-9	CASSLGEGGPDTDTQYF
TRBV18	CASSPTGSGANVLTF
TRBV5-6	CASSPDRVGVSGELFF
TRBV15	CATSRDQTSLIYEQYF
TRBV27	CASSLSGRNPKAYEQYF
TRBV6-1	CASRRGGVNEKLFF
TRBV7-9	CASRRHGVYTGELFF
TRBV5-1	CASSLVVGMNEQFF
TRBV19	CASSIAGGSHEQYF
TRBV7-9	CASSLVPGQGAGYNEQFF
TRBV28	CASSPTGGSYGYTF
TRBV11-3	CASSSRTAPYEQYF
TRBV10-2	CASSGLAGVNTGELFF